A single T cell receptor (beta chain) is shown here with its context. The data were taken from a study of blood T cell repertoires in COVID-19. Across the whole study: Whether acute or convalescent, the COVID-19 samples came from the United States, Italy and Spain. The analysed material was cDNA or gDNA that came from T cells, B-cell-depleted T cells, or PBMCs.

The CDR3 has 14 amino acids. The ends were cut back, 5 bases at V and 6 bases at J, with 14 bases in the middle. The germline CDR1 and CDR2 sequences are LNHDA and SQIVND (reference sequence). Categorization into cohorts depended on clinical history that participants reported. Source study methods: Quantification of nucleated cells was approximated via reference gene primer amplification. Some clones are missing from TCRdb's copy, which holds only in-frame ones; the method was immunoSEQ multiplex PCR. V, J and clone size reflect that table, while D and trimming were determined from the DNA. This sample has under 250,000 clones, with about four fifths found just once.

The sample taken for sequencing was PBMCs or T cells enriched from blood (not recorded which). The chain is built from TRBV19 and TRBJ2-1; D may be TRBD1 (5 bases). This sequence was found in a woman in her fifties or sixties with acute COVID-19. The chain's CDR3 is CASSQSGMSNEQFF. The CDR3, as DNA: TGTGCCAGTAGTCAATCAGGGATGAGCAATGAGCAGTTCTTC.